One sample yielded the 27 T cell receptor beta chains listed below, sequenced in a study of T cell repertoires in cytomegalovirus infection. TCRdb re-derived calls from the reads in MiXCR, one entry per CDR3 protein. The table shows some 270,000 distinct CDR3 sequences, with about 20% occurring only once. Their cognate antigens are unknown. Specimen: cultured PBMCs, collected from culture after CMV antigen stimulation. The receptors here all came from a human donor in good health (CMV status not recorded). Some clones in this sample may be carry-over from other donors' samples.

This clonotype was detected many times. This chain joins TRBV20-1 and TRBJ2-1; TRBD1 matches at 9 bases. V dropped 5 bases and J dropped 6; count of bases not matched to a gene: 8. There are 14 residues in the CDR3. Germline CDR1 DFQATT, CDR2 SNEGSKA (reference sequence). The DNA of the CDR3 is TGCAGTGCTGGGGGACAGGGTGTCCGCAATGAGCAGTTCTTC. As protein: CSAGGQGVRNEQFF.

The table lists this clonotype with a few counts. The rearrangement links TRBV7-6 to TRBJ2-1, with 9 bases fitting TRBD1. Germline CDR1 and CDR2: SGHVS and FNYEAQ. V shed 2 bases and J 6 bases; nucleotides not matched to a gene: 5. The CDR3 has 15 residues. CDR3: CASSLQTGQGNEQFF. CDR3 coding DNA: TGTGCCAGCAGCTTACAAACGGGACAGGGCAATGAGCAGTTCTTC.

This clonotype was seen many times. The V and J genes are TRBV9 and TRBJ2-1; 9 nucleotides align to TRBD2. This CDR3 comprises 15 residues. The germline CDR1 and CDR2 sequences are SGDLS and YYNGEE. Losses at the gene ends were 0 bases for V and 3 bases for J; bases not matched to a gene: 1. The CDR3 sequence: CASSVATSGYNEQFF. The CDR3 bases are TGTGCCAGCAGCGTAGCGACTAGCGGCTACAATGAGCAGTTCTTC. Based on the CDR3 plus reference TRBV9 and TRBJ2-1, the full variable domain is DSGVTQTPKHLITATGQRVTLRCSPRSGDLSVYWYQQSLDQGLQFLIQYYNGEERAKGNILERFSAQQFPDLHSELNLSSLELGDSALYFCASSVATSGYNEQFFGPGTRLTVL.

V usage is TRBV25-1 and J usage is TRBJ2-3; maybe TRBD1 (5 bases). In germline, CDR1 is MGHDK, CDR2 SYGVNS. This CDR3 has 14 residues. The ends were cut back, 2 bases at V and 1 base at J, with 7 bases in the middle. The CDR3 loop is CASSEQQGTDTQYF. In DNA, the CDR3 is TGTGCCAGCAGTGAACAACAGGGCACAGATACGCAGTATTTT. Full variable domain (missing parts from reference TRBV25-1 and TRBJ2-3): EADIYQTPRYLVIGTGKKITLECSQTMGHDKMYWYQQDPGMELHLIHYSYGVNSTEKGDLSSESTVSRIRTEHFPLTLESARPSHTSQYLCASSEQQGTDTQYFGPGTRLTVL.

Remarks on this clonotype: This may come from a read error, since a much larger clone is one base off. The chain recombines TRBV12-3 or TRBV12-4 with TRBJ2-2; D unresolved. The CDR3 has 14 residues. The CDR3 DNA follows: TGTGCCTGCAGTTTTGTCCCGAACACCGGGGAGCTGTTTTTT. Amino acid sequence: CACSFVPNTGELFF.

This clonotype was counted at least ten times. The chain links TRBV7-2 to TRBJ2-3, with 8 bases identical to TRBD1. The germline CDR1 and CDR2 sequences are SGHTA and FQGNSA. J gave up 6 bases and V 5 bases, and 10 bases lay outside the gene matches. The CDR3 is 15 residues long. In nucleotides, the CDR3 is TGTGCCAGCAGCCCCGGGCCAGGGGGCGCCGATACGCAGTATTTT. Translating it yields CASSPGPGGADTQYF.

The rearrangement joins TRBV11-2 to TRBJ2-3; D is ambiguous. Germline V gene lookup returns CDR1 SGHAT and CDR2 FQNNGV. Trimming cost V 6 bases and J 6 bases, with 10 bases left between them. CDR3 size: 12 residues. CDR3 in DNA: TGTGCCAGCAGTCCCGTGGTGGATACGCAGTATTTT. This encodes CASSPVVDTQYF.

This clonotype has a handful of counts. The chain combines TRBV12-3 or TRBV12-4 with TRBJ2-1; TRBD2 agrees at 9 bases. V lost 6 bases and J lost 0; bases outside the gene matches: 12. CDR3 size: 18 residues. CDR3 in DNA: TGTGCCAGCAGCAATAGGATGACTAGCGGCTTCTCCTACAATGAGCAGTTCTTC. Protein: CASSNRMTSGFSYNEQFF.

This clonotype was detected many times. The rearrangement joins TRBV6-2 or TRBV6-3 to TRBJ2-2; possibly TRBD2 for D (6 bases). Trimming removed 5 bases at V and 0 bases at J, with 16 bases between. This CDR3 has 17 residues. Per germline, CDR1 MNHEY and CDR2 SVGEGT. CDR3 DNA sequence: TGTGCCAGCAGTCGGATTGTAGCGGCTACGAACACCGGGGAGCTGTTTTTT. Translated, it gives CASSRIVAATNTGELFF.

J is TRBJ2-7 and V is TRBV7-2; TRBD2 agrees at 13 bases. There are 17 residues in the CDR3. The J segment lost 5 bases and the V segment lost 1 base, leaving 8 bases of the junction unmatched. Germline V gene lookup returns CDR1 SGHTA and CDR2 FQGNSA. The CDR3 loop is CASSLGGGTSGKDEQYF. CDR3 sequence (DNA): TGTGCCAGCAGCTTAGGAGGGGGGACTAGCGGGAAAGACGAGCAGTACTTC.

This chain joins TRBV11-3 and TRBJ2-1; a weak D match, TRBD2 (6 bases). Germline CDR1 reads SGHNT; CDR2 reads YENEEA. CDR3 length: 17 residues. The ends were cut back, 5 bases at V and 0 bases at J, with 17 bases in the middle. The CDR3 sequence is CASSSYLTGSSYNEQFF. CDR3 DNA sequence: TGTGCCAGCAGCAGTTACCTTACCGGGAGCTCCTACAATGAGCAGTTCTTC.

This clonotype turned up a few times. The J gene is TRBJ1-2, the V gene TRBV10-3; tentative D call: TRBD1 (6 bases). From germline, CDR1 is ENHRY and CDR2 SYGVKD. CDR3 length: 13 amino acids. Trimming cost V 6 bases and J 4 bases, with 12 bases left between them. This chain's CDR3 is CAIRAGQPYGYTF. The DNA for the CDR3 is TGTGCCATCAGAGCCGGACAGCCCTATGGCTACACCTTC.

This clonotype was picked up a small number of times. The chain recombines TRBV7-2 with TRBJ2-1, with TRBD2 matching 16 bases. V lost 5 bases to trimming and J lost 12 bases; unmatched junction nucleotides: 7. CDR1 SGHTA and CDR2 FQGNSA come from the germline V gene. This CDR3 region has 15 residues. CDR3 in amino acids: CASSAGTSGRAGQFF. The DNA of the CDR3 is TGTGCCAGCAGCGCCGGGACTAGCGGGAGGGCGGGGCAGTTCTTC. Drawing the rest from reference TRBV7-2 and TRBJ2-1, the complete variable domain is GAGVSQSPSNKVTEKGKDVELRCDPISGHTALYWYRQSLGQGLEFLIYFQGNSAPDKSGLPSDRFSAERTGGSVSTLTIQRTQQEDSAVYLCASSAGTSGRAGQFFGPGTRLTVL.

This clonotype was seen a few times. The chain employs TRBV7-2 and TRBJ2-7; D is unclear. V lost 5 bases and J lost 4, with 12 bases in between. The CDR3 extends over 13 amino acids. The germline V gene encodes CDR1 SGHTA and CDR2 FQGNSA. The CDR3 coding sequence is TGTGCCAGCAGCCCCAGTTCAGTGTACGAGCAGTACGTC. It is translated as CASSPSSVYEQYV.

This clonotype was counted many times. J is TRBJ2-3 and V is TRBV7-2; 10 nucleotides match TRBD2. The length of the CDR3 is 16 residues. Per germline, CDR1 SGHTA and CDR2 FQGNSA. The V segment lost 5 bases and the J segment 3 bases; nucleotides outside the gene matches: 8. The CDR3 loop is CASSLDLAGATDTQYF. For the CDR3, the DNA is TGTGCCAGCAGCCTCGATCTAGCGGGAGCAACAGATACGCAGTATTTT.

The chain recombines TRBV2 with TRBJ2-4; D is uncertain. The CDR3 length is 14 residues. CDR1 and CDR2 (germline): SNHLY, FYNNEI. V gave up 6 bases and J gave up 3 bases, with 12 bases separating them. The CDR3 spells CASSVSDDKNIQYF. DNA of the CDR3: TGTGCCAGCAGCGTGAGTGATGACAAAAACATTCAGTACTTC.

In this sample, this clonotype turned up many times. The rearrangement uses TRBV7-9 and TRBJ1-3; TRBD1 matches at 7 bases. V shed 6 bases and J 2 bases; nucleotides not matched to a gene: 4. The germline V gene has CDR1 SEHNR and CDR2 FQNEAQ (reference sequence). The CDR3 is 14 amino acids. Here the CDR3 reads CASRRTGPGNTIYF. The CDR3 coding sequence is TGTGCCAGCAGACGGACAGGTCCTGGAAACACCATATATTTT.

This clonotype occurred a few times. The V call is TRBV9, the J call TRBJ2-2, with 9 bases matching TRBD1. V was clipped by 3 bases and J by 6 bases; unmatched bases: 3. This CDR3 comprises 14 residues. Per germline, CDR1 SGDLS and CDR2 YYNGEE. CDR3 sequence reads: CASSETGGAGELFF. The DNA of the CDR3 is TGTGCCAGCAGCGAGACAGGGGGGGCCGGGGAGCTGTTTTTT.

This clonotype was recorded at least ten times. The chain carries TRBV7-9 and TRBJ1-1; perhaps TRBD1 as D (6 bases). V lost 5 bases and J lost 7, with 11 bases in between. Looked up from germline, CDR1 is SEHNR and CDR2 is FQNEAQ (reference sequence). The CDR3 runs to 12 residues. The CDR3 sequence: CASSEGTNEAFF. CDR3 in DNA: TGTGCCAGCAGCGAAGGGACAAATGAAGCTTTCTTT.

The chain recombines TRBV2 with TRBJ2-7; TRBD2 might be the D (6 bases). With 1 base removed from V and 2 bases from J, the gap between germline ends came to 15 bases. The CDR3 runs 16 residues. CDR1 and CDR2 (germline): SNHLY, FYNNEI. The CDR3 DNA reads as TGTGCCAGCAGTGAAGGACCGCCGGGAGCACCCTACGAGCAGTACGTC. Its protein is CASSEGPPGAPYEQYV.

The chain is built from TRBV19 and TRBJ2-7, with a tentative D call TRBD2 (6 bases). Germline CDR1 reads LNHDA; CDR2 reads SQIVND (reference sequence). Trimming took off 5 bases at V and 7 bases at J, with 21 bases between the two ends. This CDR3 region has 15 residues. In DNA, the CDR3 is TGTGCCAGTAGTCCGAAAGGGACTCACCGTTGGGAGCAGTACTTC. This codes for CASSPKGTHRWEQYF.

The chain is built from TRBV7-3 and TRBJ2-7; no firm D call. There are 14 residues in the CDR3. Looked up from germline, CDR1 is SGHTA and CDR2 is FQGTGA. V was trimmed by 5 bases and J by 0 bases, leaving 11 bases between them. In DNA, the CDR3 is TGTGCCAGCAGCCGATCTAGTAGCTCCTACGAGCAGTACTTC. Its translation is CASSRSSSSYEQYF.

This clonotype has a handful of counts. The gene calls are TRBV12-3 or TRBV12-4 and TRBJ1-6, with D possibly matching TRBD1 (5 bases). CDR3 size: 13 residues. V was cut by 6 bases and J by 9 bases, with 12 bases left in between. CDR3 sequence reads: CASSLVGGSPLHF. DNA of the CDR3: TGTGCCAGCAGCCTCGTTGGGGGTTCACCCCTCCACTTT.

Ten or more counts support this clonotype. The gene calls are TRBV7-8 and TRBJ2-2; 8 bases line up with TRBD2. Germline V gene data show CDR1 as SGHVS and CDR2 as FQNEAQ. V was pared by 5 bases and J by 0 bases, with 5 bases of the junction left unmatched. CDR3 length equals 16 residues. CDR3 amino acids: CASSTHSGANTGELFF. CDR3 in DNA: TGTGCCAGCAGCACCCATAGCGGGGCGAACACCGGGGAGCTGTTTTTT.

This clonotype was detected only a few times. The chain is built from TRBV5-1 and TRBJ2-7, with 12 positions matching TRBD2. The CDR3 spans 15 residues. CDR1 is SGHRS, CDR2 YFSETQ, per germline. V was clipped by 5 bases and J by 2 bases; unmatched bases: 5. DNA for the CDR3: TGCGCCAGCAGGGAAGGACTAGCGGGGACCTACGAGCAGTACGTC. Translation gives CASREGLAGTYEQYV.

The genes are TRBV12-3 or TRBV12-4 and TRBJ2-4; 8 bases align to TRBD2. With 3 bases clipped from V and 8 bases from J, the junction kept 3 bases outside the gene matches. CDR3 length: 13 residues. Here the CDR3 reads CASSFAAGDIQYF. CDR3 coding DNA: TGTGCCAGCAGTTTTGCAGCGGGGGACATTCAGTACTTC.

This CDR3 is CSARPGTSGLNEQFF. The DNA for the CDR3 is TGCAGTGCGAGGCCTGGGACTAGCGGGTTGAATGAGCAGTTCTTC. The V call is TRBV20-1, the J call TRBJ2-1; 12 bases agree with TRBD2. Trimming cost V 6 bases and J 7 bases; bases outside gene matches: 10. Germline V gene sequence: CDR1 DFQATT, CDR2 SNEGSKA (reference sequence). The CDR3 loop spans 15 amino acids.